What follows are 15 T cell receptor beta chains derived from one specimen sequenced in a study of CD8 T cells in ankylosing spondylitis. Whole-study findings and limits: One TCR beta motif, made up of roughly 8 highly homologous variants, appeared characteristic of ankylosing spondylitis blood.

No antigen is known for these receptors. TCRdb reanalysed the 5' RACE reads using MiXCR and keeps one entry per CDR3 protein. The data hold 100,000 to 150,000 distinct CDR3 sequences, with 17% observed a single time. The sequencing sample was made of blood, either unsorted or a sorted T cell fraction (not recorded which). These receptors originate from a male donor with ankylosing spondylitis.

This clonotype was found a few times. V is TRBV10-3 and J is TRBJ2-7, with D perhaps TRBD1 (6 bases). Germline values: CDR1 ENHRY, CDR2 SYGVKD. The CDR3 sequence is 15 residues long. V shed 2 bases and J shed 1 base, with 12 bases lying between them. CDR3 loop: CAISEPWTDSYEQYF. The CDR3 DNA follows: TGTGCCATCAGTGAGCCTTGGACAGATTCCTACGAGCAGTACTTC.

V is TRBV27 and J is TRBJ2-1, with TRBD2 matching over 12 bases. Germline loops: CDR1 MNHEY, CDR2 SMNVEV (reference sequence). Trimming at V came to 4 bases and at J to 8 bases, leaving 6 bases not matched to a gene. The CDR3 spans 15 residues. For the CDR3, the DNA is TGTGCCAGCAGTTCTGGACTAGCGGGACTGTATGAGCAGTTCTTC. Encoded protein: CASSSGLAGLYEQFF.

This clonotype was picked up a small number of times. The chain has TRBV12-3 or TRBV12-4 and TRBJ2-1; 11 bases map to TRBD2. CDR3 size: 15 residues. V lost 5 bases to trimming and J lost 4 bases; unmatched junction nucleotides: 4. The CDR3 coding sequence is TGTGCCAGCAGTCCACTAGCGGGAGAGTACAATGAGCAGTTCTTC. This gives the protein CASSPLAGEYNEQFF.

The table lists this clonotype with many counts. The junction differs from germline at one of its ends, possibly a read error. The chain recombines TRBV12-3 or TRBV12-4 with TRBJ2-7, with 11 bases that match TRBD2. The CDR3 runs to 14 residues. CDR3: CASSSGTSGYEQYF. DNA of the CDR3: TGCGCCAGCAGCTCGGGGACTAGCGGCTACGAGCAGTACTTC.

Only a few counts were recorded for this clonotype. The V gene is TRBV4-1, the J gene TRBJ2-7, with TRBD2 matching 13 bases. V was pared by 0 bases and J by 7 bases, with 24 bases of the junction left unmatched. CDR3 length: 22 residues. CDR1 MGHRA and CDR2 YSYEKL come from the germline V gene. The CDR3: CASSQDGGRAGASRLAGGEQYF. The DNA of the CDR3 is TGCGCCAGCAGCCAAGATGGGGGTCGAGCAGGGGCGTCGAGACTAGCGGGAGGAGAGCAGTACTTC.

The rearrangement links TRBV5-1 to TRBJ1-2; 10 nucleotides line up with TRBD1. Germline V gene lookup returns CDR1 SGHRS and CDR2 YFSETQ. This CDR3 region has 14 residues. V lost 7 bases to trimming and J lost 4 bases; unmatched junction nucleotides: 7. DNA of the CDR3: TGCGCCAGCTACGGACAGGGGGAAGGCTATGGCTACACCTTC. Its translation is CASYGQGEGYGYTF.

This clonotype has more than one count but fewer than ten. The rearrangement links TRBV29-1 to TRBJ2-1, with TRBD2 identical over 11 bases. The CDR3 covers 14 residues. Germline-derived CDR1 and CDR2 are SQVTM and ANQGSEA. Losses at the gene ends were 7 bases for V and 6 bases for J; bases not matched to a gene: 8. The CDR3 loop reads CSGTGTSGTNEQFF. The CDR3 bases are TGCAGCGGAACCGGGACTAGCGGAACCAATGAGCAGTTCTTC.

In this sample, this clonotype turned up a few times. Written as DNA, the CDR3 is TGCGCCAGCAGCCCCACCCCCAATTCACCCCTCCACTTT. It is translated as CASSPTPNSPLHF. The rearrangement links TRBV4-1 to TRBJ1-6; D is ambiguous. V was pared by 4 bases and J by 7 bases, with 8 bases between. Germline V lookup: CDR1 MGHRA, CDR2 YSYEKL. The CDR3 is 13 residues long.

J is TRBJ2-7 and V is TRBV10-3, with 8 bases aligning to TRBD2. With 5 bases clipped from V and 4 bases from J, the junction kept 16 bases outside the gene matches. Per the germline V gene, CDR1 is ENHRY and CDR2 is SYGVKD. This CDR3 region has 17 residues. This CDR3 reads CAISNNPTSGRTYEQYF. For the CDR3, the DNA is TGTGCCATCAGTAATAATCCCACTAGCGGCAGAACATACGAGCAGTACTTC.

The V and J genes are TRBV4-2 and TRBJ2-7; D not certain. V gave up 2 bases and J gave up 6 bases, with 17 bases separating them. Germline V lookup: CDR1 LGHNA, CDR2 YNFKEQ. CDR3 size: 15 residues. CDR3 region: CASSQNPATAGEQYF. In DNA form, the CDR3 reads TGTGCCAGCAGCCAAAACCCGGCCACGGCTGGCGAGCAGTACTTC.

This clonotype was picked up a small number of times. CDR3 region: CSARTALAGGANTDTQYF. The CDR3 nucleotides are TGCAGTGCTAGAACGGCACTAGCGGGGGGGGCTAACACAGATACGCAGTATTTT. The chain has TRBV20-1 and TRBJ2-3; 13 nucleotides line up with TRBD2. The CDR3 sequence is 18 residues long. Trimming at V came to 2 bases and at J to 2 bases, leaving 10 bases not matched to a gene. The germline CDR1 and CDR2 sequences are DFQATT and SNEGSKA (reference sequence).

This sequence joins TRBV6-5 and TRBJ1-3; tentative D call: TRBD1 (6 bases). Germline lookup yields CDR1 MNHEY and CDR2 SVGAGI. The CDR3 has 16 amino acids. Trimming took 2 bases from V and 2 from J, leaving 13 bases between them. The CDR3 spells CASSYLGGQTGNTIYF. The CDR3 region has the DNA TGTGCCAGCAGTTACCTGGGGGGGCAGACTGGAAACACCATATATTTT.

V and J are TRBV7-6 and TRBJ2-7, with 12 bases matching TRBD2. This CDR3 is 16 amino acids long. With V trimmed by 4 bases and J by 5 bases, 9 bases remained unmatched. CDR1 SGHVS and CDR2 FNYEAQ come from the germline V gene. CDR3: CASSSDRLAGVHEQYF. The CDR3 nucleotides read TGTGCCAGCAGCTCCGACAGACTAGCGGGAGTTCACGAGCAGTACTTC.

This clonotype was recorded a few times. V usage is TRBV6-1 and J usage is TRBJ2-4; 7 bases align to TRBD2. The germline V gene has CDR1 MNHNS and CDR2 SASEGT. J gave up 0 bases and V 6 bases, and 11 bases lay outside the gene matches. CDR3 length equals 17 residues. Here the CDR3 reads CASSPILAAGAKNIQYF. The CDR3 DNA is TGTGCCAGCAGCCCAATCCTAGCGGCGGGAGCCAAAAACATTCAGTACTTC.

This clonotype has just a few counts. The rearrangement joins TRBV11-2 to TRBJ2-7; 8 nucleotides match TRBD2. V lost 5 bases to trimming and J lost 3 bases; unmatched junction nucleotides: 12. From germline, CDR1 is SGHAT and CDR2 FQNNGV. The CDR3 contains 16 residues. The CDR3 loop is CASSLGGDAFDYEQYF. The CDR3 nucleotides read TGTGCCAGCAGCCTCGGGGGGGACGCGTTTGACTACGAGCAGTACTTC.